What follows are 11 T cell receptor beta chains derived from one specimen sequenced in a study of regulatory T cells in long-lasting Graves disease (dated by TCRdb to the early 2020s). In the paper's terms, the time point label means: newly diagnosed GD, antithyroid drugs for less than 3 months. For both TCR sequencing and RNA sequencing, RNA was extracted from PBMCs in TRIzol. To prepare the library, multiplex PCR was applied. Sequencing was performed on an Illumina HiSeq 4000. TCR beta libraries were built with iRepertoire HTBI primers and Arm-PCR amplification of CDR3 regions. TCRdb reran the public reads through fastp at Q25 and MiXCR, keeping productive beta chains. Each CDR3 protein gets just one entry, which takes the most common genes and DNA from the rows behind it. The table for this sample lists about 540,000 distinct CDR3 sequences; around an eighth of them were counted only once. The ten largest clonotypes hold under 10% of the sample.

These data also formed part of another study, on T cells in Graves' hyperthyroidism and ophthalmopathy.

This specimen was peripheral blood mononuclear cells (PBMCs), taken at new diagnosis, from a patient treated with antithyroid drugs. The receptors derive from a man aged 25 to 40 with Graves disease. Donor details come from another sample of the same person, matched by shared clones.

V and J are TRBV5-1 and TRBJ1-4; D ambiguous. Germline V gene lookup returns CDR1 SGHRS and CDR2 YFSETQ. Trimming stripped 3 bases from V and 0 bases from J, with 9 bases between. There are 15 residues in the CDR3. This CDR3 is CASSYDTATNEKLFF. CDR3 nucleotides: TGCGCCAGCAGCTACGACACTGCAACTAATGAAAAACTGTTTTTT.

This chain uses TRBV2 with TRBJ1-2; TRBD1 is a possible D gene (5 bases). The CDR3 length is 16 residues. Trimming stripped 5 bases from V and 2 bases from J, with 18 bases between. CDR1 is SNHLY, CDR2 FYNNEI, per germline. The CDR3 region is CASSTTPGTDNYGYTF. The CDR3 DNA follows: TGTGCCAGCAGTACTACTCCCGGGACGGACAACTATGGCTACACCTTC.

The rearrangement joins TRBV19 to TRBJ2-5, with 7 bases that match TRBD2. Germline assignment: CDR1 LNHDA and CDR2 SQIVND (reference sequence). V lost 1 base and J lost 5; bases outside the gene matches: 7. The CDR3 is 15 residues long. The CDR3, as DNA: TGTGCCAGTAGTATAGTTGGACTAGAAGCGGAGACCCAGTACTTC. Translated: CASSIVGLEAETQYF.

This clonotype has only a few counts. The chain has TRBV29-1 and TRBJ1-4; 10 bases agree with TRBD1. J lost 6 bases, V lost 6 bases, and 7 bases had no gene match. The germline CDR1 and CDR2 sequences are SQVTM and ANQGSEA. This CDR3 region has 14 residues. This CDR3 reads CSVVDRGRDEKLFF. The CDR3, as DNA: TGCAGCGTCGTCGACAGGGGGCGGGATGAAAAACTGTTTTTT.

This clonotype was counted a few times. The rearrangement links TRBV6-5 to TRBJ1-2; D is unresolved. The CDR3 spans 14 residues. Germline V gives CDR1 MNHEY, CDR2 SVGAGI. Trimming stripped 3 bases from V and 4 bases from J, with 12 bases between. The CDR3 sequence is CASSYSRGTYGYTF. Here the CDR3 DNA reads TGTGCCAGCAGTTATAGTCGGGGTACCTATGGCTACACCTTC.

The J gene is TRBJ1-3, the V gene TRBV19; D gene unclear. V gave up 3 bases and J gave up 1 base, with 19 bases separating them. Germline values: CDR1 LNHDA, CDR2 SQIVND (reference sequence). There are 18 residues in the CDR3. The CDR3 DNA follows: TGTGCCAGTAGTATCCGCAGCCCTCATGGAGTATCTGGAAACACCATATATTTT. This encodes CASSIRSPHGVSGNTIYF.

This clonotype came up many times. CDR3 coding DNA: TGTGCCAGCAGTTTACGAAGGTTGGAGACCCAGTACTTC. This translates into CASSLRRLETQYF. The genes are TRBV27 and TRBJ2-5; D gene uncertain. Germline V gene lookup returns CDR1 MNHEY and CDR2 SMNVEV (reference sequence). The CDR3 spans 13 residues. The V and J ends lost 2 bases and 5 bases respectively, with 9 bases between them.

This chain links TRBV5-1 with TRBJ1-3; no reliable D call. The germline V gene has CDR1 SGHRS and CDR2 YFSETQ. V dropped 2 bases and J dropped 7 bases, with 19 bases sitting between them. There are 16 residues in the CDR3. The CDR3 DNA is TGCGCCAGCAGCTTAAAGGTCCTTATGAGGTGGAACACCATATATTTT. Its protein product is CASSLKVLMRWNTIYF.

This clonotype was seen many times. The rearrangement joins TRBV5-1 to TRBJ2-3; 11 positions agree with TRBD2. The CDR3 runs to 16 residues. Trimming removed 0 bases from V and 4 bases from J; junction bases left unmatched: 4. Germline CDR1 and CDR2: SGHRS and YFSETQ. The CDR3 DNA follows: TGCGCCAGCAGCTTGGTTGGGACTAGCGGATCAGATACGCAGTATTTT. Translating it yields CASSLVGTSGSDTQYF.

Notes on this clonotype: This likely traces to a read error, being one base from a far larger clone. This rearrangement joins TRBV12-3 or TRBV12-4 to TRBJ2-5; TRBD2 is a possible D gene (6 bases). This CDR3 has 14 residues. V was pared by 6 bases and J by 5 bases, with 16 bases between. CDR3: CASSPDPGVETQYF. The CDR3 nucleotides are TGTGCCAGCAGCCCTGACCCGGGGGTGGAGACCCAGTACTTC.

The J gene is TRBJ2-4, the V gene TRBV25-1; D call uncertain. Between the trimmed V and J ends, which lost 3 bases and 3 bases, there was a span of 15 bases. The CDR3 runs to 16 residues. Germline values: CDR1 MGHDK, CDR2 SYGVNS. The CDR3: CASSDSRFFNKNIQYF. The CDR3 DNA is TGTGCCAGCAGTGATTCGAGGTTCTTTAACAAAAACATTCAGTACTTC.